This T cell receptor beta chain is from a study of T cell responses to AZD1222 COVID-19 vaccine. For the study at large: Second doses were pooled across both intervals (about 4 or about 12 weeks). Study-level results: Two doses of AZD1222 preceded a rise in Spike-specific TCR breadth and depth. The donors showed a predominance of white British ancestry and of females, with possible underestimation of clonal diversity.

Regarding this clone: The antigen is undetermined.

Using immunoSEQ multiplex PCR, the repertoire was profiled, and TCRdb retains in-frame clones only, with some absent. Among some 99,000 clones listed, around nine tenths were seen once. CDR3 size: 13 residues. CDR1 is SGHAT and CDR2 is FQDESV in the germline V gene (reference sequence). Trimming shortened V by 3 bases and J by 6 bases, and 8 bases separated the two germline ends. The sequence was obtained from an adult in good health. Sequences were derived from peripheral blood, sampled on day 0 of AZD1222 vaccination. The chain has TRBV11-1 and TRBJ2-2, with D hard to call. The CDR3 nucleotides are TGTGCCAGCAGCTTGGGGATTCCCGGGGAGCTGTTTTTT. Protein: CASSLGIPGELFF.